This T cell receptor (beta chain) came from a study of blood T cell repertoires in COVID-19. Trimming cost V 5 bases and J 6 bases, with 17 bases left between them. Looked up from germline, CDR1 is MNHEY and CDR2 is SVGEGT. The CDR3 totals 14 residues. The data were produced by immunoSEQ multiplex PCR, yet TCRdb's version contains in-frame clones alone and is incomplete. This sample has approximately 85,000 clones, with nearly 90% found just once. The chain uses TRBV6-2 or TRBV6-3 and TRBJ2-7; D not certain. The origin of this receptor is a woman aged 80 or over with active or convalescent COVID-19. The specimen sequenced was peripheral blood. The CDR3 sequence is CASSDLDEAGEQYF. CDR3 bases: TGTGCCAGCAGTGACCTGGATGAGGCCGGCGAGCAGTACTTC.